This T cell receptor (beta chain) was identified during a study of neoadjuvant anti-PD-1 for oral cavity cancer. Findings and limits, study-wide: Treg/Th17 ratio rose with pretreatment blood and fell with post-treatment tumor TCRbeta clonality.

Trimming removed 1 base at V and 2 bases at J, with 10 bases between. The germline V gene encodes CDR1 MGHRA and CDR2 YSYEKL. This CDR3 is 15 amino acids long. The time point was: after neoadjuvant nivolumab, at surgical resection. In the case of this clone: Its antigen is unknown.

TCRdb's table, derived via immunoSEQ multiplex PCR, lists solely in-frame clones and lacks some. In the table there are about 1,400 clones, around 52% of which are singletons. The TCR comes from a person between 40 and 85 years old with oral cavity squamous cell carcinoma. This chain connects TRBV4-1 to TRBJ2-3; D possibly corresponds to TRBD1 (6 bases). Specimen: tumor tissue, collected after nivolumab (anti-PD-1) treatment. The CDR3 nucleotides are TGCGCCAGCAGCCAAGGGTGGACAGACACAGATACGCAGTATTTT. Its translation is CASSQGWTDTDTQYF.